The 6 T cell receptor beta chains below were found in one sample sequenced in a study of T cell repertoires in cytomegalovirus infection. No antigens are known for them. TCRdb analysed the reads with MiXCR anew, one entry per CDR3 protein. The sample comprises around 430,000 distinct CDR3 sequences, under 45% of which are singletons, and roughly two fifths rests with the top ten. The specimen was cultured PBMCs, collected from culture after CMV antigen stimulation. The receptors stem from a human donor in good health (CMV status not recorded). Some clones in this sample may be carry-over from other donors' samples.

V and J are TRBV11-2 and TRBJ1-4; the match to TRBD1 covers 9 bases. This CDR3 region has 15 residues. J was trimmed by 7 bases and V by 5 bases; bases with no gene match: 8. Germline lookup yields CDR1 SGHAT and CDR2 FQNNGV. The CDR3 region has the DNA TGTGCCAGCAGCGCAACGGGACAGGGTGGTGAAAAACTGTTTTTT. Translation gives CASSATGQGGEKLFF.

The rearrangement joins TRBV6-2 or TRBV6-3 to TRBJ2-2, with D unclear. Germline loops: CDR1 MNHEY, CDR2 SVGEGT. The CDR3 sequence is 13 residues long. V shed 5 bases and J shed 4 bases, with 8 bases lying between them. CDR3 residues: CASSRIATGELFF. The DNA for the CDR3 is TGTGCCAGCAGTCGAATAGCCACCGGGGAGCTGTTTTTT.

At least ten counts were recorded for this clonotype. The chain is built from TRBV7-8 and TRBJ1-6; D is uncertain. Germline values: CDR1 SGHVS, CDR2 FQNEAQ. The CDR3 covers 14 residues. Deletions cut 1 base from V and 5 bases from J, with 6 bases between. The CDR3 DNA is TGTGCCAGCAGCTTAGTCGGGGATAATTCACCCCTCCACTTT. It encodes CASSLVGDNSPLHF.

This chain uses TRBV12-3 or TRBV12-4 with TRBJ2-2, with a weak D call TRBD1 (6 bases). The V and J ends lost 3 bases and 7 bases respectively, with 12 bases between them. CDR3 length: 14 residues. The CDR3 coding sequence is TGTGCCAGCAGTTTCGGGACAAAGCTCGGGGAGCTGTTTTTT. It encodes CASSFGTKLGELFF.

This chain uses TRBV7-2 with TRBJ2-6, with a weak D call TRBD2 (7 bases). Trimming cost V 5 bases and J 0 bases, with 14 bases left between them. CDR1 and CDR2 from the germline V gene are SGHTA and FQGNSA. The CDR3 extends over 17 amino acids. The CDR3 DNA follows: TGTGCCAGCAGCCTCAGGGGAGGGGGCTCTGGGGCCAACGTCCTGACTTTC. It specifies CASSLRGGGSGANVLTF. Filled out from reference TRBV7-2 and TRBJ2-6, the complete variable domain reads GAGVSQSPSNKVTEKGKDVELRCDPISGHTALYWYRQSLGQGLEFLIYFQGNSAPDKSGLPSDRFSAERTGGSVSTLTIQRTQQEDSAVYLCASSLRGGGSGANVLTFGAGSRLTVL.

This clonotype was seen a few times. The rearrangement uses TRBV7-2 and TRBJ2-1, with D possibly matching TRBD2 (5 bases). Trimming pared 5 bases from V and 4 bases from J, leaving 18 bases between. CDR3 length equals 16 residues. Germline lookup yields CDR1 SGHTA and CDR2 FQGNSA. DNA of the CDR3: TGTGCCAGCAGCCAACCCCACACTGGACTGTACAATGAGCAGTTCTTC. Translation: CASSQPHTGLYNEQFF.